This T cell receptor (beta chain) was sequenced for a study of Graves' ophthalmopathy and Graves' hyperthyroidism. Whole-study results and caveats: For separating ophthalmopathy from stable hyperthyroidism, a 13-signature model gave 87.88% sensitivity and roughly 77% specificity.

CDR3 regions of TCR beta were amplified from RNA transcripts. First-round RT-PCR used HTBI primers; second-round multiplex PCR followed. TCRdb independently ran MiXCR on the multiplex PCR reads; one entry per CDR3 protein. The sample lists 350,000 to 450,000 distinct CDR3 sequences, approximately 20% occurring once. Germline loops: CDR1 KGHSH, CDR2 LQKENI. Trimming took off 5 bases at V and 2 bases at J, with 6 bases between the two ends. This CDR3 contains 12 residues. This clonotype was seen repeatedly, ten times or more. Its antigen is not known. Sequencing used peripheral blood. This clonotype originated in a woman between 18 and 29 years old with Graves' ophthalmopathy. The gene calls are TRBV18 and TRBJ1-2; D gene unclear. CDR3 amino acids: CASSMNNYGYTF. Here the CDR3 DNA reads TGTGCCAGCTCAATGAACAACTATGGCTACACCTTC.